The 29 T cell receptor beta chains below come from one sample, sequenced in a study of cytomegalovirus exposure and HLA in healthy donors. PCR employed 60 Vbeta and 13 Jbeta primers. Produced via immunoSEQ multiplex PCR; TCRdb's table is partial and in-frame only. The profile shows about 80,000 clones, approximately 79% of them singletons. Source material: PBMCs. These receptors were collected from a man aged 25 to 40 in good health and CMV-seronegative.

The chain employs TRBV11-2 and TRBJ2-5; 8 bases agree with TRBD2. V shed 7 bases, J shed 1 base, and the junction held 8 bases outside the gene matches. CDR1 is SGHAT, CDR2 FQNNGV, per germline. The length of the CDR3 is 15 residues. Here the CDR3 DNA reads TGTGCCAGCACCCATAGCGGGGTGGTCCAAGAGACCCAGTACTTC. Protein: CASTHSGVVQETQYF.

In the case of this clone: Other DNA sequences in the sample encode the same CDR3. The rearrangement joins TRBV27 to TRBJ2-7, with 9 positions matching TRBD1. V lost 0 bases, J lost 6 bases, and 6 bases stayed unmatched. Per germline, CDR1 MNHEY and CDR2 SMNVEV (reference sequence). The CDR3 has 15 residues. CDR3: CASSLSGTGFGEQYF. DNA for the CDR3: TGTGCCAGCAGTTTATCCGGGACAGGGTTTGGCGAGCAGTACTTC.

The rearrangement links TRBV30 to TRBJ2-5; 7 positions agree with TRBD2. J was trimmed by 4 bases and V by 7 bases; bases with no gene match: 9. The germline gives CDR1 GTSNPN, CDR2 SVGIG (reference sequence). This CDR3 has 13 amino acids. The CDR3 coding sequence is TGTGCCTTTGAACCCGGGAGGAGAGAGACCCAGTACTTC. Its translation: CAFEPGRRETQYF.

Only one count was recorded for this clone. J is TRBJ2-5 and V is TRBV5-1, with 10 bases aligning to TRBD2. CDR3 length: 15 residues. J was trimmed by 2 bases and V by 4 bases; bases with no gene match: 5. CDR1 is SGHRS, CDR2 YFSETQ, per germline. The DNA of the CDR3 is TGCGCCAGCAGCCTCCAAGCGGGAGGGCAAGAGACCCAGTACTTC. It yields the protein CASSLQAGGQETQYF.

Concerning this clone: The junction and the germline gene differ at one end; a read error may be behind it. This sequence joins TRBV5-1 and TRBJ1-2; TRBD1 is a possible D gene (6 bases). CDR1 and CDR2 from the germline V gene are SGHRS and YFSETQ. The CDR3 contains 14 residues. The CDR3 region is CASSLDGQPYGYPF. As DNA, the CDR3 is TGCGCCAGCAGCTTGGATGGACAGCCCTATGGCTACCCCTTC.

J is TRBJ2-3 and V is TRBV19; TRBD2 might be the D (6 bases). Trimming took 10 bases from V and 6 from J, leaving 17 bases between them. The CDR3 length is 13 residues. In germline, CDR1 is LNHDA, CDR2 SQIVND (reference sequence). This CDR3 is CATRDSAQDTQYF. In DNA form, the CDR3 reads TGTGCCACCCGGGACTCCGCACAGGATACGCAGTATTTT.

CDR3 bases: TGTGCCAGCAGTGACCCTGCCATGGAGGGTACCGGAGAGCAGTACTTC. Its translation: CASSDPAMEGTGEQYF. V gene TRBV6-1 combines with J gene TRBJ2-7; TRBD2 is a possible D gene (6 bases). This CDR3 is 16 amino acids long. V lost 3 bases to trimming and J lost 7 bases, with 22 bases between them. Germline V gene data show CDR1 as MNHNS and CDR2 as SASEGT.

The rearrangement links TRBV27 to TRBJ2-1; 10 nucleotides match TRBD2. This CDR3 contains 17 residues. Germline trimming cut 1 base from V and 7 bases from J; bases unmatched to any gene: 10. CDR1 is MNHEY and CDR2 is SMNVEV in the germline V gene (reference sequence). The CDR3, as DNA: TGTGCCAGCAGTTTATACCCTCTAGCGGGAGCTTTGAATGAGCAGTTCTTC. Its translation: CASSLYPLAGALNEQFF.

V usage is TRBV27 and J usage is TRBJ1-5; D may be TRBD1 (6 bases). Per germline, CDR1 MNHEY and CDR2 SMNVEV (reference sequence). The length of the CDR3 is 14 residues. V lost 3 bases and J lost 9, with 15 bases in between. Written as DNA, the CDR3 is TGTGCCAGCAGTTTGACAGGCAATCAGTGGCCCCAGCATTTT. This codes for CASSLTGNQWPQHF.

The rearrangement links TRBV19 to TRBJ2-7; 7 nucleotides agree with TRBD1. The germline V gene has CDR1 LNHDA and CDR2 SQIVND (reference sequence). The CDR3 sequence is 12 residues long. The V and J ends lost 5 bases and 5 bases, in that order; junction bases with no gene match: 3. For the CDR3, the DNA is TGTGCCAGTAGTTCACAGGGGAACGAGCAGTACTTC. Amino acid sequence: CASSSQGNEQYF.

The chain is built from TRBV9 and TRBJ1-2; D may be TRBD1 (6 bases). The CDR3 length is 12 residues. Trimming shortened V by 9 bases and J by 6 bases, and 15 bases separated the two germline ends. From germline, CDR1 is SGDLS and CDR2 YYNGEE. Here the CDR3 reads CATGAQGHGYTF. CDR3 nucleotide sequence: TGTGCCACCGGGGCACAGGGCCATGGCTACACCTTC.

This clone appeared a single time. The chain carries TRBV27 and TRBJ1-1; D uncertain. This CDR3 contains 13 residues. V gave up 2 bases and J gave up 4 bases, with 8 bases separating them. Germline values: CDR1 MNHEY, CDR2 SMNVEV (reference sequence). CDR3 sequence reads: CASSLRAGTEAFF. The CDR3 DNA reads as TGTGCCAGCAGTTTACGAGCAGGCACTGAAGCTTTCTTT.

This sequence joins TRBV27 and TRBJ1-2, with D tentatively TRBD1 (6 bases). The V gene's germline CDR1 is MNHEY and CDR2 SMNVEV (reference sequence). V gave up 3 bases and J gave up 6 bases, with 11 bases separating them. The CDR3 is 13 amino acids. The chain's CDR3 is CASSLSGGHGYTF. The CDR3 DNA reads as TGTGCCAGCAGTTTGTCCGGGGGGCATGGCTACACCTTC.

The chain has TRBV5-1 and TRBJ2-7; 9 bases line up with TRBD1. The trim removed 4 bases at V and 5 bases at J, leaving 10 bases unmatched. CDR3 length: 15 residues. The V gene's germline CDR1 is SGHRS and CDR2 YFSETQ. The DNA for the CDR3 is TGCGCCAGCAGCAGTCCGAGTGACAGGGGGAACGAGCAGTACTTC. This sequence encodes CASSSPSDRGNEQYF.

This clone came up once. The chain recombines TRBV4-1 with TRBJ2-3; 7 positions match TRBD1. The germline CDR1 and CDR2 sequences are MGHRA and YSYEKL. This CDR3 comprises 16 residues. V shed 1 base and J 4 bases; nucleotides not matched to a gene: 8. CDR3 DNA: TGCGCCAGCAGCCAAGTCGGGACAGTGGGGTCAGATACGCAGTATTTT. Protein sequence: CASSQVGTVGSDTQYF.

The CDR3 DNA follows: TGTGCCAGCCGAGGGCCCCACCCACCCCGGCTGACCTATAGCAATCAGCCCCAGCATTTT. It codes for CASRGPHPPRLTYSNQPQHF. V is TRBV6-9 and J is TRBJ1-5; D is unclear. The germline V and J ends were trimmed by 8 bases and 0 bases, with 29 bases remaining between them. The CDR3 has 20 amino acids. Germline CDR1 is MNHGY and CDR2 is SVAAGI.

The genes are TRBV7-9 and TRBJ1-1, with 7 bases that match TRBD1. J lost 4 bases, V lost 4 bases, and 6 bases had no gene match. The length of the CDR3 is 14 residues. Germline CDR1 and CDR2: SEHNR and FQNEAQ (reference sequence). The CDR3 here is CASSSRGIGTEAFF. The CDR3 DNA reads as TGTGCCAGCAGCTCCAGGGGGATTGGCACTGAAGCTTTCTTT.

The rearrangement links TRBV30 to TRBJ2-7; D gene ambiguous. Trimming shortened V by 2 bases and J by 5 bases, and 10 bases separated the two germline ends. CDR1 and CDR2 (germline): GTSNPN, SVGIG (reference sequence). This CDR3 spans 12 amino acids. The DNA of the CDR3 is TGTGCCTGGAGTCTCAGTCATAACGAGCAGTACTTC. As protein: CAWSLSHNEQYF.

This chain connects TRBV27 to TRBJ1-1, with a weak D call TRBD1 (5 bases). The V and J ends lost 6 bases and 4 bases respectively, with 15 bases between them. The germline V gene has CDR1 MNHEY and CDR2 SMNVEV (reference sequence). CDR3 size: 14 residues. The CDR3 spells CASRFRAEGTEAFF. The DNA for the CDR3 is TGTGCCAGCAGATTCAGGGCGGAGGGCACTGAAGCTTTCTTT.

The chain couples TRBV27 to TRBJ1-6; D call uncertain. Germline V CDR1 and CDR2: MNHEY, SMNVEV (reference sequence). This CDR3 region has 13 residues. V lost 6 bases and J 6 bases, leaving 9 bases between the germline ends. The CDR3 DNA sequence: TGTGCCAGCAGGGCACAGACTAATTCACCCCTCCACTTT. Encoded protein: CASRAQTNSPLHF.

V gene TRBV7-6 combines with J gene TRBJ2-2; 9 nucleotides line up with TRBD1. Unmatched junction bases numbered 5, after V lost 5 bases and J lost 4 bases. Germline CDR1 is SGHVS and CDR2 is FNYEAQ. The CDR3 contains 15 residues. The DNA of the CDR3 is TGTGCCAGCAGCACCGGACAGGGGCTCACCGGGGAGCTGTTTTTT. Translated, it gives CASSTGQGLTGELFF.

This clone came up a few times. The gene calls are TRBV6-1 and TRBJ2-2; a weak D match, TRBD2 (6 bases). The ends were cut back, 4 bases at V and 1 base at J, with 10 bases in the middle. Germline values: CDR1 MNHNS, CDR2 SASEGT. The CDR3 extends over 15 amino acids. The CDR3 sequence is CASSGRGGNTGELFF. The CDR3 DNA follows: TGTGCCAGCAGTGGAAGGGGAGGGAACACCGGGGAGCTGTTTTTT.

The rearrangement joins TRBV9 to TRBJ2-1; 10 nucleotides line up with TRBD2. The CDR3 consists of 16 residues. Germline loops: CDR1 SGDLS, CDR2 YYNGEE. Trimming took 3 bases from V and 6 from J; bases not matched to a gene: 9. In nucleotides, the CDR3 is TGTGCCAGCAGCGGATGGCTAGCGGGAGTAGGCAATGAGCAGTTCTTC. Protein product: CASSGWLAGVGNEQFF.

This clone occurred once. The rearrangement joins TRBV11-3 to TRBJ2-2; D remains unclear. The ends were cut back, 5 bases at V and 1 base at J, with 5 bases in the middle. This CDR3 contains 13 residues. Germline V lookup: CDR1 SGHNT, CDR2 YENEEA. The DNA of the CDR3 is TGTGCCAGCAGCCCCAGGAACACCGGGGAGCTGTTTTTT. Amino acid sequence: CASSPRNTGELFF.

CDR3 region: CASSGGGSLTDTQYF. The CDR3, as DNA: TGTGCCAGCAGCGGGGGGGGGTCCCTGACAGATACGCAGTATTTT. This sequence joins TRBV6-5 and TRBJ2-3, with 8 positions matching TRBD2. Per the germline V gene, CDR1 is MNHEY and CDR2 is SVGAGI. The CDR3 has 15 amino acids. J gave up 3 bases and V 6 bases, and 8 bases lay outside the gene matches.

The chain is built from TRBV25-1 and TRBJ2-4, with TRBD2 identical over 12 bases. The V gene's germline CDR1 is MGHDK and CDR2 SYGVNS. V shed 5 bases and J 7 bases; nucleotides not matched to a gene: 12. The CDR3 extends over 17 amino acids. CDR3 coding DNA: TGTGCCAGCAGTCCAGGCCGTCTAGCGGGGGGGCGGAACATTCAGTACTTC. Its protein is CASSPGRLAGGRNIQYF.

The V gene is TRBV7-2, the J gene TRBJ2-7, with 7 bases aligning to TRBD2. The trim removed 5 bases at V and 3 bases at J, leaving 7 bases unmatched. Germline V gene lookup returns CDR1 SGHTA and CDR2 FQGNSA. The CDR3 sequence is 14 residues long. The CDR3 nucleotides read TGTGCCAGCAGCAGCGGGGTTGGATTCTACGAGCAGTACTTC. It codes for CASSSGVGFYEQYF.

This clone was observed once. Here the CDR3 DNA reads TGTGCCAGCGGAAAAGATATGACCGAGGCCAATGAGCAGTTCTTC. It yields the protein CASGKDMTEANEQFF. The chain links TRBV4-2 to TRBJ2-1; no clear D gene. The CDR3 is 15 residues long. Germline V gene sequence: CDR1 LGHNA, CDR2 YNFKEQ. Trimming removed 8 bases from V and 6 bases from J, with 20 bases in between.

This chain uses TRBV5-8 with TRBJ2-4, with D maybe TRBD1 (8 bases). Between the trimmed V and J ends, which lost 3 bases and 8 bases, there was a span of 15 bases. CDR1 SGHTS and CDR2 YDEGEE come from the germline V gene. The CDR3 totals 14 residues. This CDR3 reads CASSWRQGRDIQYF. The CDR3 nucleotides read TGTGCCAGCAGCTGGAGACAGGGGAGGGACATTCAGTACTTC.